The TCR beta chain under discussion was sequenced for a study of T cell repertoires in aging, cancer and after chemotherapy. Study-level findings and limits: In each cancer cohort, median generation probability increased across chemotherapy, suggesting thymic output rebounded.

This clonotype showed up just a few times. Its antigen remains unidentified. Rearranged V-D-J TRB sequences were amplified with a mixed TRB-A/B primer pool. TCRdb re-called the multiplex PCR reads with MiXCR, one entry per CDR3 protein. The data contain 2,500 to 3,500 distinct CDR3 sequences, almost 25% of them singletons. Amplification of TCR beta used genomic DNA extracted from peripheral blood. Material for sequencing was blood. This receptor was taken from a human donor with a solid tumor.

In DNA form, the CDR3 reads TGTGCCAGCAGCGGACAGCAGCATCAGCCCCAGCATTTT. This translates into CASSGQQHQPQHF. The chain couples TRBV6-5 to TRBJ1-5; possible D gene TRBD1, 6 bases. This CDR3 contains 13 residues. CDR1 and CDR2 (germline): MNHEY, SVGAGI. The V and J ends lost 6 bases and 5 bases respectively, with 11 bases between them.